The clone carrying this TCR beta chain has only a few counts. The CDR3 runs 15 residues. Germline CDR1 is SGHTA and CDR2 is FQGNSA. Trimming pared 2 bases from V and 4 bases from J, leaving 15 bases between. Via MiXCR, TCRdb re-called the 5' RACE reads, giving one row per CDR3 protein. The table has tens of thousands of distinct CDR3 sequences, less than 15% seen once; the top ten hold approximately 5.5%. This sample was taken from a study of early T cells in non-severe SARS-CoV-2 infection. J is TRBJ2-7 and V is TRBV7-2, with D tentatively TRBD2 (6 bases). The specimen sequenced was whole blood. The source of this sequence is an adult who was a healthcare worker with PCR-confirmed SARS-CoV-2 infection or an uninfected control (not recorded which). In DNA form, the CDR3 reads TGTGCCAGCAGCTTATACGACGGGACTTATTACGAGCAGTACTTC. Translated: CASSLYDGTYYEQYF.